This T cell receptor (beta chain) emerged from a study of cytomegalovirus exposure and HLA in healthy donors. Study-level background: As an earlier analysis found, roughly 180 million T cells yielded 100 million to 130 million unique TCR beta sequences. An early release of data contained some 80 million unique TCRs, which came from HLA-typed donors.

Trimming cost V 6 bases and J 5 bases; bases outside gene matches: 5. This CDR3 spans 15 amino acids. Germline V gene lookup returns CDR1 MNHEY and CDR2 SMNVEV (reference sequence). Notes on the study in general: Clonal expansion was found to be greater in HLA-associated TCR beta chains than in equally common others in a later analysis. Highly shared variants forming one cluster were likely a sequencing artifact.

This clone appeared a few times. No antigen is known for it. The primer mix had 60 Vbeta and 13 Jbeta primers. Some clones are missing from TCRdb's copy, which holds only in-frame ones; the method was immunoSEQ multiplex PCR. This table holds approximately 210,000 clones, about 80% found once. The chain carries TRBV27 and TRBJ2-3; 13 bases fit TRBD2. Specimen: PBMCs. The receptor's source is a man aged 35-49 years in good health and CMV-seropositive. The CDR3 loop reads CASSPWTSGRDTQYF. CDR3 DNA: TGTGCCAGCAGCCCATGGACTAGCGGGAGAGATACGCAGTATTTT.